This T cell receptor beta chain came from a study of TIL therapy for anti-PD-1-resistant metastatic lung cancer. Findings and limits, study-wide: Patients were highly selected, enriched for treatment-naive, never-smoker and oncogene-addicted cases.

Sequencing used immunoSEQ v3. Clones were read by immunoSEQ multiplex PCR, and TCRdb kept only the in-frame ones, dropping some. The repertoire holds just over 20,000 clones, about four fifths seen once, with about 7% in the top ten. The length of the CDR3 is 16 residues. Germline V CDR1 and CDR2: MNHEY, SVGAGI. Trimming left V 2 bases short and J 6 bases short, with 19 bases between. Time point in this sample: pre-treatment sample, taken before nivolumab and TIL therapy. Concerning this clone: Its specificity is not known.

The starting material was blood, obtained at baseline. The receptor comes from a person between 25 and 79 years old with non-small cell lung cancer. V and J are TRBV6-5 and TRBJ1-1; the D is unclear. The CDR3 spells CASSYHSMGPGAEAFF. Written as DNA, the CDR3 is TGTGCCAGCAGTTACCACTCGATGGGTCCTGGGGCTGAAGCTTTCTTT.